This entry lists 32 T cell receptor beta chains sequenced from one sample in a study of response to subunit inactivated influenza vaccine (dated by TCRdb to 2017 to 2018). Libraries came from RT-PCR. Sequencing relied on an Illumina HiSeq 2500. In TCRdb, the public reads were trimmed at Q25 with fastp and aligned with MiXCR, with productive beta chains retained. CDR3 protein sequences are deduplicated, and each keeps its most common genes and DNA. This sample is represented by 800,000 to 1,000,000 distinct CDR3 sequences; 20% to 25% of them were singletons. The ten largest clones add up to roughly 10% of the sample. The starting material was PBMCs from blood, obtained 4 to 6 days after vaccination. These receptors were obtained from a man aged 45-65 years who received an inactivated influenza vaccine. Donor details come from another sample of the same person, matched by shared clones.

This clonotype was detected a few times. The genes are TRBV20-1 and TRBJ2-1; 8 bases agree with TRBD2. The germline V gene encodes CDR1 DFQATT and CDR2 SNEGSKA (reference sequence). CDR3 length: 14 residues. The V segment lost 7 bases and the J segment 7 bases; nucleotides outside the gene matches: 12. Here the CDR3 DNA reads TGCAGTGTCATAGCCGAGCGGGGGAGGAATGAGCAGTTCTTC. Translation gives CSVIAERGRNEQFF.

This chain joins TRBV7-9 and TRBJ1-4; the D is unclear. Trimming took 1 base from V and 8 from J, leaving 11 bases between them. There are 14 residues in the CDR3. CDR1 and CDR2 (germline): SEHNR, FQNEAQ (reference sequence). CDR3 protein: CASSLEGVVEKLFF. The CDR3, as DNA: TGTGCCAGCAGCTTAGAAGGAGTAGTCGAAAAACTGTTTTTT.

This clonotype was picked up a small number of times. This chain joins TRBV6-5 and TRBJ2-3; 10 positions agree with TRBD1. The CDR3 loop spans 17 amino acids. V trimming: 3 bases; J trimming: 3 bases; junction bases outside the gene matches: 9. Germline loops: CDR1 MNHEY, CDR2 SVGAGI. The CDR3 loop reads CASSYFSGTGVTDTQYF. DNA of the CDR3: TGTGCCAGCAGTTATTTTTCCGGGACAGGGGTGACAGATACGCAGTATTTT.

The CDR3 region is CASSFWQGAEQPQHF. The CDR3 DNA reads TGTGCCAGCAGTTTCTGGCAGGGGGCAGAGCAGCCCCAGCATTTT. The chain has TRBV12-3 or TRBV12-4 and TRBJ1-5, with 8 bases lining up with TRBD1. Germline trimming cut 3 bases from V and 7 bases from J; bases unmatched to any gene: 8. The CDR3 runs to 15 residues.

There are many counts of this clonotype. This chain links TRBV6-2 or TRBV6-3 with TRBJ2-1; a possible D gene is TRBD1 (5 bases). Trimming cost V 3 bases and J 2 bases, with 14 bases left between them. Germline V gene sequence: CDR1 MNHEY, CDR2 SVGEGT. The CDR3 length is 16 residues. The CDR3 loop is CASSYSSGRPYNEQFF. CDR3 DNA sequence: TGTGCCAGCAGTTATTCCTCAGGGCGACCCTACAATGAGCAGTTCTTC.

This clonotype appeared a few times. V and J are TRBV29-1 and TRBJ2-1, with TRBD2 identical over 13 bases. There are 14 residues in the CDR3. Germline V gene sequence: CDR1 SQVTM, CDR2 ANQGSEA. V was pared by 5 bases and J by 8 bases, with 6 bases of the junction left unmatched. The CDR3 DNA reads as TGCAGCGTTCGTGGGACTAGCGGGATGGATGAGCAGTTCTTC. Protein product: CSVRGTSGMDEQFF.

With regard to this clonotype: A much larger clone lies a single base off, so this may be a read error. This chain joins TRBV12-3 or TRBV12-4 and TRBJ2-3; possibly TRBD2 for D (6 bases). This CDR3 is built from 13 residues. V was shortened by 7 bases and J by 2 bases, with 10 bases between the two germline ends. The CDR3 is CASKGLVTDTQYF. CDR3 DNA sequence: TGTGCCAGCAAGGGACTCGTCACAGATACGCAGTATTTT.

Of note for this clonotype: This may come from a read error, since a much larger clone is one base off. The chain couples TRBV6-2 or TRBV6-3 to TRBJ2-4, with 7 nucleotides matching TRBD2. The assigned J gene may be wrong: the sequence end matches TRBJ2-1 better. From germline, CDR1 is MNHEY and CDR2 SVGEGT. CDR3 size: 15 residues. The CDR3 DNA reads TGTGCCAGCACCATAGAGGCGGGAGTGGGAAACATTCAGTTCTTC. It encodes CASTIEAGVGNIQFF.

The chain recombines TRBV7-8 with TRBJ2-1; D remains ambiguous. CDR1 and CDR2 from the germline V gene are SGHVS and FQNEAQ. This CDR3 contains 19 residues. Deletions cut 3 bases from V and 0 bases from J, with 21 bases between. As DNA, the CDR3 is TGTGCCAGCAGCTTCTCCACAATTAGCCTAGTCGGCTCCTACAATGAGCAGTTCTTC. Translated, it gives CASSFSTISLVGSYNEQFF.

About this clonotype itself: One end of the junction is discordant with germline, which a read error may explain. This chain joins TRBV7-2 and TRBJ1-5; D perhaps matches TRBD1 (5 bases). CDR3 size: 14 residues. Germline V gene sequence: CDR1 SGHTA, CDR2 FQGNSA. CDR3 in amino acids: CASRLAGGDQPQHF. DNA of the CDR3: TGTGCCAGCAGATTAGCGGGAGGGGATCAGCCCCAGCATTTT. The variable domain in full, completed from reference TRBV7-2 and TRBJ1-5, reads GAGVSQSPSNKVTEKGKDVELRCDPISGHTALYWYRQSLGQGLEFLIYFQGNSAPDKSGLPSDRFSAERTGGSVSTLTIQRTQQEDSAVYLCASRLAGGDQPQHFGDGTRLSIL.

The table lists this clonotype with a few counts. This chain connects TRBV14 to TRBJ2-7; weak D call: TRBD1 (6 bases). The V gene's germline CDR1 is SGHDN and CDR2 FVKESK. Deletions cut 2 bases from V and 5 bases from J, with 22 bases between. This CDR3 contains 17 residues. This chain's CDR3 is CASSQSLRDRGDNEQYF. The CDR3 DNA is TGTGCCAGCAGCCAAAGCCTCCGGGACCGAGGGGACAACGAGCAGTACTTC.

This clonotype has ten or more counts. CDR3: CASSQRPPTDTQYF. The DNA of the CDR3 is TGCGCCAGCAGCCAACGGCCTCCCACAGATACGCAGTATTTT. The chain recombines TRBV5-1 with TRBJ2-3; unclear D gene. Germline CDR1 reads SGHRS; CDR2 reads YFSETQ. The V gene lost 4 bases and the J gene lost 2 bases, with 11 bases spanning the gap. This CDR3 has 14 amino acids.

This chain uses TRBV20-1 with TRBJ1-4; a weak D match, TRBD1 (5 bases). Trimming removed 5 bases from V and 4 bases from J, with 14 bases in between. The germline gives CDR1 DFQATT, CDR2 SNEGSKA (reference sequence). The CDR3 sequence is 14 residues long. The CDR3 DNA follows: TGCAGTGCTCAAAAGGGACGGCTTAATGAAAAACTGTTTTTT. Protein sequence: CSAQKGRLNEKLFF.

V and J are TRBV7-9 and TRBJ1-2; D gene unclear. The CDR3 loop spans 12 amino acids. V dropped 5 bases and J dropped 4 bases, with 8 bases sitting between them. Germline CDR1 and CDR2: SEHNR and FQNEAQ (reference sequence). This CDR3 is CASSLPPYGYTF. DNA for the CDR3: TGTGCCAGCAGCCTACCCCCCTATGGCTACACCTTC.

There are many counts of this clonotype. The J gene is TRBJ2-2, the V gene TRBV12-3 or TRBV12-4; TRBD2 might be the D (5 bases). The V gene lost 5 bases and the J gene lost 6 bases, with 13 bases spanning the gap. The CDR3 runs 14 residues. The CDR3 is CASSQLGSSGELFF. In DNA, the CDR3 is TGTGCCAGCAGTCAACTAGGATCCTCCGGGGAGCTGTTTTTT.

In its sample, this clonotype was seen a few times. This sequence joins TRBV25-1 and TRBJ1-6; TRBD1 matches 7 bases. With 6 bases clipped from V and 0 bases from J, the junction kept 2 bases outside the gene matches. The CDR3 contains 15 residues. Germline V gene sequence: CDR1 MGHDK, CDR2 SYGVNS. In nucleotides, the CDR3 is TGTGCCAGCAGCGGGGACAGCTCCTATAATTCACCCCTCCACTTT. Translated: CASSGDSSYNSPLHF.

The rearrangement joins TRBV6-2 or TRBV6-3 to TRBJ2-1, with TRBD2 as a possible D gene (6 bases). Trimming removed 1 base at V and 10 bases at J, with 11 bases between. The CDR3 totals 13 residues. Looked up from germline, CDR1 is MNHEY and CDR2 is SVGEGT. The CDR3 nucleotides read TGTGCCAGCAGTTACTTCGGGGGTGAGGAGCAGTTCTTC. This codes for CASSYFGGEEQFF.

This clonotype was observed a few times. The chain has TRBV2 and TRBJ1-1, with no clear D. The CDR3 loop spans 13 amino acids. Trimming cost V 5 bases and J 0 bases, with 7 bases left between them. Germline V gene sequence: CDR1 SNHLY, CDR2 FYNNEI. The CDR3: CASSIYMNTEAFF. CDR3 bases: TGTGCCAGCAGTATCTACATGAACACTGAAGCTTTCTTT.

This clonotype has just a few counts. The gene calls are TRBV12-3 or TRBV12-4 and TRBJ1-5; 8 positions match TRBD1. The CDR3 loop spans 16 amino acids. The J segment lost 1 base and the V segment lost 6 bases, leaving 8 bases of the junction unmatched. CDR3 in amino acids: CASSPTGQGSNQPQHF. CDR3 DNA sequence: TGTGCCAGCAGCCCTACCGGACAGGGCAGCAATCAGCCCCAGCATTTT.

This clonotype was counted a few times. The chain is built from TRBV15 and TRBJ2-6, with a tentative D call TRBD1 (5 bases). CDR1 is LNHNV, CDR2 YYDKDF, per germline (reference sequence). The CDR3 is made up of 16 amino acids. Trimming pared 0 bases from V and 2 bases from J, leaving 8 bases between. The CDR3 sequence: CATSRDIGAGANVLTF. CDR3 nucleotide sequence: TGTGCCACCAGCAGAGATATAGGGGCTGGGGCCAACGTCCTGACTTTC. Combining the CDR3 with reference TRBV15 and TRBJ2-6 gives the whole variable domain DAMVIQNPRYQVTQFGKPVTLSCSQTLNHNVMYWYQQKSSQAPKLLFHYYDKDFNNEADTPDNFQSRRPNTSFCFLDIRSPGLGDTAMYLCATSRDIGAGANVLTFGAGSRLTVL.

The gene calls are TRBV9 and TRBJ2-1; TRBD2 might be the D (7 bases). The V gene's germline CDR1 is SGDLS and CDR2 YYNGEE. The CDR3 extends over 16 amino acids. V lost 5 bases and J 8 bases, leaving 23 bases between the germline ends. The CDR3 is CASSVVWGGQVDEQFF. Written as DNA, the CDR3 is TGTGCCAGCAGTGTCGTCTGGGGGGGCCAGGTCGATGAGCAGTTCTTC.

This clonotype was seen only a few times. The chain recombines TRBV5-1 with TRBJ2-1; TRBD2 matches 11 bases. Germline trimming cut 1 base from V and 5 bases from J; bases unmatched to any gene: 11. This CDR3 is built from 18 residues. CDR1 is SGHRS and CDR2 is YFSETQ in the germline V gene. The CDR3 is CASSLMISGRASDNEQFF. In nucleotides, the CDR3 is TGCGCCAGCAGCTTGATGATTAGCGGGAGGGCCTCAGACAATGAGCAGTTCTTC.

Only one count was recorded for this clonotype. The rearrangement uses TRBV10-3 and TRBJ2-7; TRBD2 is a possible D gene (7 bases). From germline, CDR1 is ENHRY and CDR2 SYGVKD. The CDR3 runs 16 residues. The ends were cut back, 3 bases at V and 7 bases at J, with 22 bases in the middle. The CDR3 here is CAISDPLKGGANEQYF. CDR3 coding DNA: TGTGCCATCAGTGACCCTTTGAAGGGGGGGGCGAATGAGCAGTACTTC.

This clonotype was observed a handful of times. The chain carries TRBV4-3 and TRBJ1-2; TRBD1 might be the D (5 bases). V was clipped by 2 bases and J by 2 bases, with 15 bases between them. Germline loops: CDR1 LGHNA, CDR2 YSLEER. The CDR3 has 16 amino acids. The CDR3 loop is CASSQSYAQANYGYTF. The CDR3 DNA is TGCGCCAGCAGCCAATCGTACGCACAGGCAAACTATGGCTACACCTTC.

Here the CDR3 DNA reads TGTGCCAGCAGTTCAGGGTATGGGACCGGGGAGCTGTTTTTT. This translates into CASSSGYGTGELFF. V gene TRBV9 combines with J gene TRBJ2-2; perhaps TRBD1 as D (5 bases). The CDR3 loop spans 14 amino acids. With 5 bases removed from V and 5 bases from J, the gap between germline ends came to 13 bases. From germline, CDR1 is SGDLS and CDR2 YYNGEE.

The chain links TRBV28 to TRBJ2-7; 12 bases align to TRBD2. The CDR3 totals 19 residues. V trimming: 5 bases; J trimming: 0 bases; junction bases outside the gene matches: 14. Germline loops: CDR1 MDHEN, CDR2 SYDVKM. This CDR3 is CASSQIPGLAGRNSYEQYF. The CDR3 DNA follows: TGTGCCAGCAGTCAAATACCGGGACTAGCGGGCCGCAACTCCTACGAGCAGTACTTC.

V and J are TRBV20-1 and TRBJ2-6, with TRBD1 matching 7 bases. CDR3 length equals 16 residues. The germline CDR1 and CDR2 sequences are DFQATT and SNEGSKA (reference sequence). The V and J ends lost 5 bases and 2 bases, in that order; junction bases with no gene match: 9. Here the CDR3 DNA reads TGCAGTGCTCGCAGGGACAGCTCCCCTGGGGCCAACGTCCTGACTTTC. This sequence encodes CSARRDSSPGANVLTF.

The chain uses TRBV15 and TRBJ2-2; D gene uncertain. V gave up 5 bases and J gave up 0 bases, with 4 bases separating them. There are 13 residues in the CDR3. Germline loops: CDR1 LNHNV, CDR2 YYDKDF (reference sequence). CDR3: CATSPANTGELFF. The CDR3 DNA follows: TGTGCCACCAGCCCAGCGAACACCGGGGAGCTGTTTTTT. The complete variable domain, with remaining parts taken from reference TRBV15 and TRBJ2-2, reads DAMVIQNPRYQVTQFGKPVTLSCSQTLNHNVMYWYQQKSSQAPKLLFHYYDKDFNNEADTPDNFQSRRPNTSFCFLDIRSPGLGDTAMYLCATSPANTGELFFGEGSRLTVL.

Comment on this clonotype: A much larger clone is a single base away; this may be a read error. The chain has TRBV24-1 and TRBJ2-1; D is unclear. CDR3 length: 13 amino acids. The germline V gene encodes CDR1 KGHDR and CDR2 SFDVKD. Trimming pared 4 bases from V and 8 bases from J, leaving 11 bases between. CDR3 in DNA: TGTGCCACCAGTGACACCTCCCTCGATGAGCAGTTCTTC. Residues: CATSDTSLDEQFF.

V is TRBV20-1 and J is TRBJ2-1, with D possibly being TRBD1 (5 bases). The CDR3 extends over 16 amino acids. Between the trimmed V and J ends, which lost 1 base and 4 bases, there was a span of 17 bases. Germline values: CDR1 DFQATT, CDR2 SNEGSKA (reference sequence). The CDR3, as DNA: TGCAGTGCTAGAGCCCCCCCAGGGATGGGATACAATGAGCAGTTCTTC. Its protein is CSARAPPGMGYNEQFF.

This sequence joins TRBV9 and TRBJ2-7; D is ambiguous. The CDR3 is made up of 15 amino acids. Trimming stripped 4 bases from V and 0 bases from J, with 14 bases between. From germline, CDR1 is SGDLS and CDR2 YYNGEE. For the CDR3, the DNA is TGTGCCAGCAGCCAACGCCCTACCCACTCCTACGAGCAGTACTTC. Its protein is CASSQRPTHSYEQYF.

The CDR3 here is CASSYTSGRTYEQYF. The DNA of the CDR3 is TGCGCCAGCAGCTATACTAGCGGGAGGACCTACGAGCAGTACTTC. The V call is TRBV5-1, the J call TRBJ2-7, with 12 bases aligning to TRBD2. V dropped 3 bases and J dropped 2; count of bases not matched to a gene: 3. The CDR3 has 15 residues. The germline CDR1 and CDR2 sequences are SGHRS and YFSETQ. Looking up the rest from reference TRBV5-1 and TRBJ2-7 gives the full variable domain: KAGVTQTPRYLIKTRGQQVTLSCSPISGHRSVSWYQQTPGQGLQFLFEYFSETQRNKGNFPGRFSGRQFSNSRSEMNVSTLELGDSALYLCASSYTSGRTYEQYFGPGTRLTVT.